The subject of this entry is one T cell receptor (beta chain). CDR1 is MDHEN, CDR2 SYDVKM, per germline. This CDR3 comprises 15 residues. The trim removed 6 bases at V and 2 bases at J, leaving 9 bases unmatched. These data originate in a study of blood T cell repertoires in COVID-19. Study details: The cDNA or gDNA used as material had been derived from T cells, B-cell-depleted T cells, or PBMCs.

Under the authors' procedure: How many nucleated cells were present was estimated from reference gene primer amplification. The data were produced by immunoSEQ multiplex PCR, yet TCRdb's version contains in-frame clones alone and is incomplete. That table furnishes V, J and clone size, whereas the DNA furnished D and trimming. The profile covers fewer than 70,000 clones, with more than 80% appearing a single time and about 2.9% taken by the ten largest. The source is a man in his fifties with acute or convalescent COVID-19. The rearrangement uses TRBV28 and TRBJ2-7, with 8 bases fitting TRBD2. Sequencing input: peripheral blood. CDR3 region: CASRPATSGPYEQYF. For the CDR3, the DNA is TGTGCCAGCAGACCCGCCACTAGCGGACCCTACGAGCAGTACTTC.